Listed below are T cell receptor beta chains from one sample, sequenced in a study of T-cell memory formation after mild COVID-19. MiXCR, applied by TCRdb to the 5' RACE reads, yields one record per CDR3 protein. The table lists under 350,000 distinct CDR3 sequences, around 16% of them singletons. The sequencing input was PBMCs or a T cell subset sorted from them (not recorded which). These receptors came from a man younger than 35 who had mild COVID-19 (a few samples of this study predate the infection). Cell type and time point are not known. The CDR3 runs from the conserved cysteine through the conserved F or W. Fields, in order: J gene, V gene, clone size, D gene, CDR3 DNA, CDR3 protein. D genes are given only for firm matches. Clone size is not always given. Where it is, it says once, few, many or a class for expanded clones.

J gene: TRBJ1-2
V gene: TRBV5-1
clone size: once
D gene: .
CDR3 DNA: TGCGCCAGCAGCTTGGCCGAGAGGGTTAACTATGGCTACACCTTC
CDR3 protein: CASSLAERVNYGYTF

J gene: TRBJ2-1
V gene: TRBV7-2
clone size: few
D gene: .
CDR3 DNA: TGTGCCAGCAGCTTGTCCGGAGTCTACAATGAGCAGTTCTTC
CDR3 protein: CASSLSGVYNEQFF

J gene: TRBJ2-2
V gene: TRBV20-1
clone size: .
D gene: .
CDR3 DNA: TGCAGTGCTAGAGATCAACTCCGGGGAGCCGGGGAGCTGTTTTTT
CDR3 protein: CSARDQLRGAGELFF

J gene: TRBJ2-3
V gene: TRBV20-1
clone size: .
D gene: TRBD2
CDR3 DNA: TGCAGTGCCCTACTAGCGGGGGGCCCCGTCACGCAGTATTTT
CDR3 protein: CSALLAGGPVTQYF

J gene: TRBJ1-2
V gene: TRBV6-2/TRBV6-3
clone size: .
D gene: .
CDR3 DNA: TGTGCCAGCAGTTCCTTCGACTATGGCTACACCTTC
CDR3 protein: CASSSFDYGYTF

J gene: TRBJ2-5
V gene: TRBV6-2/TRBV6-3
clone size: .
D gene: TRBD1
CDR3 DNA: TGTGCCAGCCGTCCCCGACAGGGAAGGGAGACCCAGTACTTC
CDR3 protein: CASRPRQGRETQYF

J gene: TRBJ1-1
V gene: TRBV7-9
clone size: .
D gene: .
CDR3 DNA: TGTGCCATCCTAGAACAGGGAGGCACTGAAGCTTTCTTT
CDR3 protein: CAILEQGGTEAFF

J gene: TRBJ2-2
V gene: TRBV7-9
clone size: .
D gene: TRBD1
CDR3 DNA: TGTGCCAGCAGCCACGGACAGGGTGGCGGGGAGCTGTTTTTT
CDR3 protein: CASSHGQGGGELFF

J gene: TRBJ1-2
V gene: TRBV7-9
clone size: few
D gene: TRBD1
CDR3 DNA: TGTGCCAGCAGCCGAGGAACAGGGGAAGATTATGGCTACACCTTC
CDR3 protein: CASSRGTGEDYGYTF

J gene: TRBJ2-7
V gene: TRBV4-1
clone size: .
D gene: TRBD2
CDR3 DNA: TGCGCCAGCAGCCAGACCGAGCGGGGTATGGGCTACGAGCAGTACTTC
CDR3 protein: CASSQTERGMGYEQYF

J gene: TRBJ1-2
V gene: TRBV21-1
clone size: few
D gene: .
CDR3 DNA: TGTGCCAGCAGCAAAGTGGGGCCGGACAGGGGACGTGGCTACACCTTC
CDR3 protein: CASSKVGPDRGRGYTF

J gene: TRBJ2-3
V gene: TRBV4-1
clone size: .
D gene: TRBD2
CDR3 DNA: TGCGCCAGCAGCCAACAGCGGGGGGGAAGCACAGATACGCAGTATTTT
CDR3 protein: CASSQQRGGSTDTQYF

J gene: TRBJ2-2
V gene: TRBV4-1
clone size: .
D gene: TRBD1
CDR3 DNA: TGCGCCAGCAGCCATGGGCTCGGGCAGGGGGCAGGCGGGGAGCTGTTTTTT
CDR3 protein: CASSHGLGQGAGGELFF

J gene: TRBJ1-2
V gene: TRBV6-2/TRBV6-3
clone size: few
D gene: .
CDR3 DNA: TGTGCCAGCAGTTTCCCGCGTCAACCGGTCTATGGCTACACCTTC
CDR3 protein: CASSFPRQPVYGYTF

J gene: TRBJ2-2
V gene: TRBV5-5
clone size: .
D gene: .
CDR3 DNA: TGTGCCAGCAGCTTGGAATCGGGCTTACAGGGAACCGGGGAGCTGTTTTTT
CDR3 protein: CASSLESGLQGTGELFF

J gene: TRBJ2-7
V gene: TRBV5-6
clone size: .
D gene: .
CDR3 DNA: TGTGCCAGCAGCTTGCTGCTTGAGACAGGGGAGGGTTTCTACGAGCAGTACTTC
CDR3 protein: CASSLLLETGEGFYEQYF

J gene: TRBJ2-2
V gene: TRBV28
clone size: .
D gene: .
CDR3 DNA: TGTGCCAGCAGTTTAGCCCGGGGCCTTAACGGGGAGCTGTTTTTT
CDR3 protein: CASSLARGLNGELFF

J gene: TRBJ2-5
V gene: TRBV3-1
clone size: .
D gene: TRBD2
CDR3 DNA: TGTGCCAGCAGCCACGGTCCAAGCGGGGGGGCCCGGCGAGAGACCCAGTACTTC
CDR3 protein: CASSHGPSGGARRETQYF

J gene: TRBJ2-1
V gene: TRBV7-3
clone size: few
D gene: TRBD2
CDR3 DNA: TGTGCCAGCAGCGTACTAGCGGGGAGCAGTGAGCAGTTCTTC
CDR3 protein: CASSVLAGSSEQFF

J gene: TRBJ1-5
V gene: TRBV7-6
clone size: few
D gene: TRBD1
CDR3 DNA: TGTGCCAGCAGCCAAGAGACAGGGGGGAATCAGCCCCAGCATTTT
CDR3 protein: CASSQETGGNQPQHF

J gene: TRBJ1-1
V gene: TRBV12-3/TRBV12-4
clone size: many
D gene: TRBD1
CDR3 DNA: TGTGCCAGCGGACCCGGGACAGGTAACACTGAAGCTTTCTTT
CDR3 protein: CASGPGTGNTEAFF

J gene: TRBJ2-2
V gene: TRBV6-2/TRBV6-3
clone size: once
D gene: .
CDR3 DNA: TGTGCCAGCAAGCGGGTTTCCGGGGAGCTGTTTTTT
CDR3 protein: CASKRVSGELFF

J gene: TRBJ1-1
V gene: TRBV5-1
clone size: few
D gene: .
CDR3 DNA: TGCGCCAGCAGCTTGGCCCAGAACCTTAACACTGAAGCTTTCTTT
CDR3 protein: CASSLAQNLNTEAFF

J gene: TRBJ2-5
V gene: TRBV5-1
clone size: few
D gene: .
CDR3 DNA: TGCGCCAGCAGCTTAGGTATGAGTGGACAGACCCAAGAGACCCAGTACTTC
CDR3 protein: CASSLGMSGQTQETQYF

J gene: TRBJ1-3
V gene: TRBV28
clone size: few
D gene: .
CDR3 DNA: TGTGCCAGCAGTTTCTTTGGGTTGAGCTCTGGAAACACCATATATTTT
CDR3 protein: CASSFFGLSSGNTIYF